A single sample gave rise to the 22 T cell receptor beta chains below, sequenced in a study of cytomegalovirus exposure and HLA in healthy donors. The PCR employed 60 Vbeta primers together with 13 Jbeta primers. TCRdb's table, derived via immunoSEQ multiplex PCR, lists solely in-frame clones and lacks some. The sample yields approximately 110,000 clones, around 84% seen once. What was sequenced was PBMCs. All receptors come from a man aged 25-45 years in good health and CMV-seropositive.

The table lists this clone with a few counts. The rearrangement joins TRBV9 to TRBJ1-1, with a weak D call TRBD1 (5 bases). V lost 3 bases, J lost 11 bases, and 20 bases lay in between. This CDR3 contains 14 residues. CDR1 is SGDLS, CDR2 YYNGEE, per germline. The CDR3, as DNA: TGTGCCAGCAGCGGGGGACTCCACCATTTGGGGGCTTTCTTT. Translation gives CASSGGLHHLGAFF. The whole variable domain, filled in from reference TRBV9 and TRBJ1-1, reads DSGVTQTPKHLITATGQRVTLRCSPRSGDLSVYWYQQSLDQGLQFLIQYYNGEERAKGNILERFSAQQFPDLHSELNLSSLELGDSALYFCASSGGLHHLGAFFGQGTRLTVV.

V gene TRBV5-4 combines with J gene TRBJ2-7; 7 bases are a match to TRBD2. The CDR3 contains 15 residues. The trim removed 7 bases at V and 6 bases at J, leaving 16 bases unmatched. CDR1 is SGHNT and CDR2 is YYREEE in the germline V gene (reference sequence). The CDR3 region is CASARRGGRWGEQYV. CDR3 in DNA: TGTGCCAGCGCCCGACGGGGCGGGAGATGGGGCGAGCAGTACGTC.

The chain uses TRBV7-2 and TRBJ2-5; 10 nucleotides agree with TRBD2. CDR3 length equals 15 residues. V shed 3 bases, J shed 5 bases, and the junction held 6 bases outside the gene matches. CDR1 and CDR2 (germline): SGHTA, FQGNSA. The CDR3: CASSLASGGGETQYF. For the CDR3, the DNA is TGTGCCAGCAGCTTGGCTAGCGGGGGCGGGGAGACCCAGTACTTC.

The V gene is TRBV5-6, the J gene TRBJ1-2; 10 positions match TRBD1. Trimming took 6 bases from V and 2 from J; bases not matched to a gene: 4. CDR3 length: 14 residues. Germline CDR1 and CDR2: SGHDT and YYEEEE. CDR3 nucleotide sequence: TGTGCCAGCACCCCGACAGGGGGCAACTATGGCTACACCTTC. Translation: CASTPTGGNYGYTF.

The gene calls are TRBV4-2 and TRBJ1-1, with no clear D. Germline V CDR1 and CDR2: LGHNA, YNFKEQ. This CDR3 contains 16 residues. Trimming took 0 bases from V and 3 from J, leaving 14 bases between them. CDR3 loop: CASSQDKRGSDTEAFF. The CDR3 nucleotides are TGTGCCAGCAGCCAAGATAAGCGCGGGTCAGACACTGAAGCTTTCTTT.

This clone was seen a few times. The chain carries TRBV27 and TRBJ1-5; D is undetermined. Germline loops: CDR1 MNHEY, CDR2 SMNVEV (reference sequence). CDR3 length equals 16 residues. V lost 6 bases to trimming and J lost 0 bases, with 15 bases between them. This CDR3 reads CASRAAKTYSNQPQHF. Written as DNA, the CDR3 is TGTGCCAGCAGGGCAGCAAAGACTTATAGCAATCAGCCCCAGCATTTT.

The rearrangement links TRBV6-1 to TRBJ2-1; 11 nucleotides match TRBD2. Unmatched junction bases numbered 3, after V lost 4 bases and J lost 4 bases. Per germline, CDR1 MNHNS and CDR2 SASEGT. This CDR3 has 15 amino acids. CDR3 loop: CASSAGLADYNEQFF. As DNA, the CDR3 is TGTGCCAGCAGTGCGGGACTAGCGGATTACAATGAGCAGTTCTTC.

The genes are TRBV19 and TRBJ2-5; 9 positions agree with TRBD1. Germline loops: CDR1 LNHDA, CDR2 SQIVND (reference sequence). J lost 5 bases, V lost 4 bases, and 2 bases had no gene match. CDR3 length: 13 amino acids. The CDR3 loop is CASSRDREETQYF. The CDR3 coding sequence is TGTGCCAGTAGTAGGGACAGGGAGGAGACCCAGTACTTC.

CDR3 amino acids: CASSLLQGSEQFF. CDR3 sequence (DNA): TGTGCCAGCAGCTTACTACAGGGTAGTGAGCAGTTCTTC. The chain uses TRBV7-9 and TRBJ2-1, with a weak D call TRBD1 (6 bases). The V end lost 2 bases, the J end lost 9 bases, and 11 bases lay between the germline ends. The CDR3 has 13 amino acids. Germline V gene lookup returns CDR1 SEHNR and CDR2 FQNEAQ (reference sequence).

In this sample, this clone turned up once. The DNA of the CDR3 is TGCGCCAGCAGCTTTCTCCTCTCGAACACCGGGGAGCTGTTTTTT. It encodes CASSFLLSNTGELFF. The chain is built from TRBV5-1 and TRBJ2-2; no clear D. CDR3 length: 15 residues. Looked up from germline, CDR1 is SGHRS and CDR2 is YFSETQ. V dropped 2 bases and J dropped 0 bases, with 8 bases sitting between them.

The chain employs TRBV29-1 and TRBJ2-1, with unresolved D. CDR1 is SQVTM and CDR2 is ANQGSEA in the germline V gene. The CDR3 covers 14 residues. Trimming took off 6 bases at V and 0 bases at J, with 12 bases between the two ends. The CDR3 DNA follows: TGCAGCGTCCTAAGCGAGAGCTCCTACAATGAGCAGTTCTTC. Its translation: CSVLSESSYNEQFF.

This clone has just one count. The rearrangement joins TRBV5-1 to TRBJ2-2; 10 bases match TRBD2. The CDR3 sequence is 16 residues long. The V and J ends lost 1 base and 7 bases, in that order; junction bases with no gene match: 7. Per the germline V gene, CDR1 is SGHRS and CDR2 is YFSETQ. This CDR3 reads CASSLYVAGGGGELFF. Here the CDR3 DNA reads TGCGCCAGCAGCTTGTATGTAGCGGGAGGCGGCGGGGAGCTGTTTTTT.

The V and J genes are TRBV7-9 and TRBJ2-1, with a weak D call TRBD1 (6 bases). V was shortened by 5 bases and J by 4 bases, with 18 bases between the two germline ends. Germline V gives CDR1 SEHNR, CDR2 FQNEAQ (reference sequence). CDR3 length equals 16 residues. Here the CDR3 DNA reads TGTGCCAGCAGCACCAGCCCGGGACACGGTTACAATGAGCAGTTCTTC. Translation gives CASSTSPGHGYNEQFF.

This clone was detected a few times. CDR3 loop: CASSSQGSGEQFF. Here the CDR3 DNA reads TGTGCCAGCAGCTCACAGGGGAGCGGTGAGCAGTTCTTC. This chain uses TRBV5-4 with TRBJ2-1, with TRBD1 matching 7 bases. This CDR3 is built from 13 residues. With 3 bases clipped from V and 9 bases from J, the junction kept 6 bases outside the gene matches. CDR1 is SGHNT, CDR2 YYREEE, per germline (reference sequence).

The V and J genes are TRBV4-1 and TRBJ2-3, with a weak D call TRBD2 (6 bases). Looked up from germline, CDR1 is MGHRA and CDR2 is YSYEKL. Trimming stripped 2 bases from V and 2 bases from J, with 11 bases between. The length of the CDR3 is 15 residues. The CDR3 loop is CASSQPGLYTDTQYF. The CDR3 bases are TGCGCCAGCAGCCAACCGGGACTCTACACAGATACGCAGTATTTT.

This sequence joins TRBV5-1 and TRBJ2-3; 16 nucleotides line up with TRBD2. CDR3 length equals 19 residues. Looked up from germline, CDR1 is SGHRS and CDR2 is YFSETQ. The trim removed 0 bases at V and 3 bases at J, leaving 7 bases unmatched. CDR3 region: CASSLDGTSGRARTDTQYF. DNA of the CDR3: TGCGCCAGCAGCTTGGACGGGACTAGCGGGAGGGCCAGAACAGATACGCAGTATTTT.

The chain is built from TRBV6-6 and TRBJ1-3; a weak D match, TRBD1 (5 bases). This CDR3 contains 13 residues. The V gene lost 4 bases and the J gene lost 2 bases, with 6 bases spanning the gap. Germline V CDR1 and CDR2: MNHNY, SVGAGI (reference sequence). Here the CDR3 reads CASSLQAGNTIYF. For the CDR3, the DNA is TGTGCCAGCAGTTTACAGGCTGGAAACACCATATATTTT.

V usage is TRBV5-1 and J usage is TRBJ1-4; the D gene is possibly TRBD1 (5 bases). Deletions cut 0 bases from V and 6 bases from J, with 12 bases between. Germline assignment: CDR1 SGHRS and CDR2 YFSETQ. The CDR3 is 15 amino acids. CDR3 bases: TGCGCCAGCAGCTTGGGAGGGGCGGGGGATGAAAAACTGTTTTTT. This gives the protein CASSLGGAGDEKLFF.

This rearrangement joins TRBV15 to TRBJ2-5, with TRBD1 identical over 9 bases. V trimming: 0 bases; J trimming: 3 bases; junction bases outside the gene matches: 2. Germline V gene lookup returns CDR1 LNHNV and CDR2 YYDKDF (reference sequence). CDR3 length: 15 amino acids. The CDR3 loop reads CATSRDWTGEETQYF. The CDR3 DNA sequence: TGTGCCACCAGCAGAGATTGGACAGGGGAAGAGACCCAGTACTTC.

CDR3 in amino acids: CASSYSASGGGETQYF. In nucleotides, the CDR3 is TGTGCCAGCAGTTACTCAGCTAGCGGGGGAGGAGAGACCCAGTACTTC. The chain employs TRBV6-5 and TRBJ2-5; 10 nucleotides align to TRBD2. Germline V gene lookup returns CDR1 MNHEY and CDR2 SVGAGI. J was trimmed by 4 bases and V by 0 bases; bases with no gene match: 5. The CDR3 is 16 residues long.

The chain has TRBV7-8 and TRBJ2-5; D gene unclear. The V gene's germline CDR1 is SGHVS and CDR2 FQNEAQ. The CDR3 consists of 15 residues. The V gene lost 0 bases and the J gene lost 4 bases, with 12 bases spanning the gap. The CDR3: CASSLAVLPGETQYF. CDR3 DNA: TGTGCCAGCAGCTTAGCTGTCCTTCCGGGAGAGACCCAGTACTTC.

The chain is built from TRBV9 and TRBJ2-1, with D hard to call. Trimming left V 0 bases short and J 6 bases short, with 19 bases between. This CDR3 is 17 amino acids long. Germline values: CDR1 SGDLS, CDR2 YYNGEE. This CDR3 reads CASSVGIDTDRINEQFF. DNA for the CDR3: TGTGCCAGCAGCGTAGGCATAGACACTGACCGAATCAATGAGCAGTTCTTC.